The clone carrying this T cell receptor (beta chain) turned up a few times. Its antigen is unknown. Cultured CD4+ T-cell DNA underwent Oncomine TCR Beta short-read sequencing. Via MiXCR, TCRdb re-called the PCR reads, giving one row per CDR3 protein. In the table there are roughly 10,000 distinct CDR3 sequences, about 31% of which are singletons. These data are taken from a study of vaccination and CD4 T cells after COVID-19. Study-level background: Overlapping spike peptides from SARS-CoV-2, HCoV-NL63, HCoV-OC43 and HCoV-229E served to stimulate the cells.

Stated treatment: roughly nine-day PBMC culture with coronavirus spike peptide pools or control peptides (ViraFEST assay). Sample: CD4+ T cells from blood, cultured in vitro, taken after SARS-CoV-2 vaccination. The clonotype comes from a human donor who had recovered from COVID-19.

CDR3 DNA sequence: TGTGCCAGCAGCTTTACAGGGGTGGGAGAAGCTTTCTTT. Translation: CASSFTGVGEAFF. The chain is built from TRBV7-9 and TRBJ1-1, with 7 bases aligning to TRBD1. The CDR3 contains 13 residues. With 3 bases clipped from V and 8 bases from J, the junction kept 6 bases outside the gene matches. The V gene's germline CDR1 is SEHNR and CDR2 FQNEAQ (reference sequence).